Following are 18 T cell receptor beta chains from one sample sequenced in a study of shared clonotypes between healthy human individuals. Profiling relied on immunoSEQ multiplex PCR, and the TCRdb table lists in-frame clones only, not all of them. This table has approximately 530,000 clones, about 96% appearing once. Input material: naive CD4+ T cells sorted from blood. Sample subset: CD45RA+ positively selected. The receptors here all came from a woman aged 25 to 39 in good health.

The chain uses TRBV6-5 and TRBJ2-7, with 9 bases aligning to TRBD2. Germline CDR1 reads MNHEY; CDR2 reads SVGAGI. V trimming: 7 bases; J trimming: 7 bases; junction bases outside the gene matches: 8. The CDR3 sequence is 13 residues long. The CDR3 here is CASKVAGAREQYF. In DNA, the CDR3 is TGTGCCAGCAAGGTAGCGGGAGCGAGGGAGCAGTACTTC.

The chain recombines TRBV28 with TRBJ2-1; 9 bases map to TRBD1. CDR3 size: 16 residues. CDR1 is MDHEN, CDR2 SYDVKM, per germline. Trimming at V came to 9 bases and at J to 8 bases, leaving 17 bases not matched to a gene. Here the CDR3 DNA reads TGTGCCAGTACCACGCCGGGACAGGGTATGTTAGATGAGCAGTTCTTC. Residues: CASTTPGQGMLDEQFF.

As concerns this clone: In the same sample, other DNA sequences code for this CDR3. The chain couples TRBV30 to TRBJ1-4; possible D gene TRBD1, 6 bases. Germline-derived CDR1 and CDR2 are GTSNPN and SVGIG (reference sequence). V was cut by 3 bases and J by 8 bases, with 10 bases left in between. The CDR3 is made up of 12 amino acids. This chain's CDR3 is CAWSVGGEKLFF. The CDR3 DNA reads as TGTGCCTGGAGCGTAGGGGGAGAAAAACTGTTTTTT.

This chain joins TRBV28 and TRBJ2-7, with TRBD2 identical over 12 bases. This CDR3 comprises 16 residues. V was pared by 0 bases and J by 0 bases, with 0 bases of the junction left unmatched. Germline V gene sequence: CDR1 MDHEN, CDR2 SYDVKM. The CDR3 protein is CASSLWTSGSSYEQYF. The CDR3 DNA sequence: TGTGCCAGCAGTTTATGGACTAGCGGGAGCTCCTACGAGCAGTACTTC.

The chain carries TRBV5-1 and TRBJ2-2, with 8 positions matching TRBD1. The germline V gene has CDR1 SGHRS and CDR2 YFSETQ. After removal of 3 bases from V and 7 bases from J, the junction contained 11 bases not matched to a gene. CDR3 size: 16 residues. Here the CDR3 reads CASSSGTGYPHGELFF. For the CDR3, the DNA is TGCGCCAGCAGCTCTGGGACAGGCTACCCACACGGGGAGCTGTTTTTT.

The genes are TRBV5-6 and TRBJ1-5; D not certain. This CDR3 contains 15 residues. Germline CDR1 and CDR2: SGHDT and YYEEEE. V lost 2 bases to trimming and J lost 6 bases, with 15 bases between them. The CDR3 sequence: CASSFGFGVGQPQHF. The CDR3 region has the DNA TGTGCCAGCAGCTTTGGTTTTGGGGTTGGTCAGCCCCAGCATTTT.

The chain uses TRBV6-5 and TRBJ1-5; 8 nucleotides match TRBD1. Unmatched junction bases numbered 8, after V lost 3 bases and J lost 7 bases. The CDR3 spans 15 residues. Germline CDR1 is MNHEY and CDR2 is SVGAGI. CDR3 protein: CASSYGAGGGQPQHF. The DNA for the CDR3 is TGTGCCAGCAGTTATGGGGCAGGGGGCGGGCAGCCCCAGCATTTT.

The CDR3 DNA follows: TGTGCCAGCAGTCCGCCACGGGGGTTCAACAATGAGCAGTTCTTC. Amino acids: CASSPPRGFNNEQFF. The V and J genes are TRBV28 and TRBJ2-1, with a weak D call TRBD2 (6 bases). The length of the CDR3 is 15 residues. Germline V lookup: CDR1 MDHEN, CDR2 SYDVKM. Between the trimmed V and J ends, which lost 5 bases and 5 bases, there was a span of 16 bases.

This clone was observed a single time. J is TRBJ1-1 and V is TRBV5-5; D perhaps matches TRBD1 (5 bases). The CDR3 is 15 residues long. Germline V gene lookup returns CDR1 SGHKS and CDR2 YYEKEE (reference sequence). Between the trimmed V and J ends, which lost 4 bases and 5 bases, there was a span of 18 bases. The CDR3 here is CASSPIGAGGTEAFF. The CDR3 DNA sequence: TGTGCCAGCAGCCCTATCGGGGCTGGCGGTACTGAAGCTTTCTTT.

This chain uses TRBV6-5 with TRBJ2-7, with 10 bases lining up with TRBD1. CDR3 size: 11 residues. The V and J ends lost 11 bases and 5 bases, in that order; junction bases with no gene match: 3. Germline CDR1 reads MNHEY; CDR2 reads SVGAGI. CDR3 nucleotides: TGTGCCGGGACAGGGGACCACGAGCAGTACTTC. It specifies CAGTGDHEQYF.

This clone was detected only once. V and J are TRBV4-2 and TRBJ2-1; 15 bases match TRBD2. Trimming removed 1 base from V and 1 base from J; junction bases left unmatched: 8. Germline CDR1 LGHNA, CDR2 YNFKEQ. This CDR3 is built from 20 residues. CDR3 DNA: TGTGCCAGCAGCCAAGTCCCGGGACTAGCGGGAGGAGTATCCTACAATGAGCAGTTCTTC. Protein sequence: CASSQVPGLAGGVSYNEQFF.

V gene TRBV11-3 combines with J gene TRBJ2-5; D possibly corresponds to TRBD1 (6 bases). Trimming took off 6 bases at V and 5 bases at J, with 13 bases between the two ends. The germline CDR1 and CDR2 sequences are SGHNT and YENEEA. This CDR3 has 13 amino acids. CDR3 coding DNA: TGTGCCAGCAGTCTTGGGGGCTTTGAGACCCAGTACTTC. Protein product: CASSLGGFETQYF.

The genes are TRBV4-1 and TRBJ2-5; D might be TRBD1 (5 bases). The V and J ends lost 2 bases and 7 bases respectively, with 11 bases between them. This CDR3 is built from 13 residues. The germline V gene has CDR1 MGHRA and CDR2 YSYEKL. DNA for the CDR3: TGCGCCAGCAGCCAATCCCAGGGTGGGACCCAGTACTTC. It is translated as CASSQSQGGTQYF.

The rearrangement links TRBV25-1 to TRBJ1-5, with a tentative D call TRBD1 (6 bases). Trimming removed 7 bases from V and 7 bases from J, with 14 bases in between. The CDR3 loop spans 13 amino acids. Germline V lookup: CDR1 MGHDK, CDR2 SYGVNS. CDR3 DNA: TGTGCCAGCATTGGTACAGGGCCCCAGCCCCAGCATTTT. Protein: CASIGTGPQPQHF.

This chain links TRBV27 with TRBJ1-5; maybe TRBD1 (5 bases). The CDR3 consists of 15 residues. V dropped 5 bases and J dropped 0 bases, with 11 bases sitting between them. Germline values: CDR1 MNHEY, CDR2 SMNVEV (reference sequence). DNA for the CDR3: TGTGCCAGCAGTCTCGGGACGGATAGCAATCAGCCCCAGCATTTT. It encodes CASSLGTDSNQPQHF.

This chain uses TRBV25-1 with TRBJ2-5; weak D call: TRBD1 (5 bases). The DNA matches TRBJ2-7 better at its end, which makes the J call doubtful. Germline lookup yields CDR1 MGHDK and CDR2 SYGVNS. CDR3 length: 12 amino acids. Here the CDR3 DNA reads TGTGCCAGCAGTGTAGCAGGGAACGAGCAGTACTTC. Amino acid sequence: CASSVAGNEQYF.

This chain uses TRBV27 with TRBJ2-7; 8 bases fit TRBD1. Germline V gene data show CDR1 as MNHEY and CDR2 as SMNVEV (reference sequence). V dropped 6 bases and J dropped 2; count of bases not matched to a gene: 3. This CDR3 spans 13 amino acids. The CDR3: CASRGTGTYEQYF. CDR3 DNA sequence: TGTGCCAGCAGGGGGACAGGAACCTACGAGCAGTACTTC.

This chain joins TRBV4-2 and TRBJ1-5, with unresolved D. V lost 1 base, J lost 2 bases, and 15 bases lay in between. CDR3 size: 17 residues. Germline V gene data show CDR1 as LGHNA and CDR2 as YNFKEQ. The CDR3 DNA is TGTGCCAGCAGCCAAGCCCTCCGGACCGTAGGCAATCAGCCCCAGCATTTT. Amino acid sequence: CASSQALRTVGNQPQHF.